The T cell receptor beta chain described here comes from a study of OX40 agonist ivuxolimab in advanced cancers. This CDR3 has 14 residues. Germline-derived CDR1 and CDR2 are MNHEY and SMNVEV (reference sequence). V was cut by 6 bases and J by 0 bases, with 11 bases left in between. Here immunoSEQ multiplex PCR was the method, and the copy in TCRdb shows in-frame clones only, minus some. The sample has tens of thousands of clones, around 83% seen once. Comment on this clone: Its antigen is undetermined.

Regarding the study as a whole: In general, CD8+ T cells held more expanded clones than CD4+ did, on average. Both CD4+ and CD8+ T cell populations in blood had undergone clonal expansion by week 6 at 0.1 to 3.0 mg/kg. The work left the antigen specificity of expanded peripheral T cells undetermined.

This chain uses TRBV27 with TRBJ1-1; D might be TRBD1 (6 bases). The specimen comprised CD4+ or CD8+ T cells sorted from blood, sampled in a trial of the OX40 agonist ivuxolimab. This TCR derives from an adult with an advanced solid tumor such as melanoma, head and neck, liver or kidney cancer. Here the CDR3 DNA reads TGTGCCAGCAGACGGACAGCCGTGAACACTGAAGCTTTCTTT. Residues: CASRRTAVNTEAFF.